This T cell receptor (beta chain) was sequenced during a study of blood T cell repertoires in COVID-19. Across the study: The origin of the acute and convalescent COVID-19 samples was the United States, Italy and Spain. Nucleic acid was either cDNA or gDNA, and it came from T cells, B-cell-depleted T cells, or PBMCs.

A few counts support this clone. This CDR3 is built from 14 residues. The V and J ends lost 3 bases and 6 bases, in that order; junction bases with no gene match: 6. Germline assignment: CDR1 LNHDA and CDR2 SQIVND (reference sequence). In the study's own analysis: Using reference gene primer amplification, nucleated cell counts were estimated. Sequencing was performed with immunoSEQ multiplex PCR; in TCRdb, only in-frame clones are kept and a portion is missing. V and J calls and clone size follow that table, whereas D and trimming were derived from the DNA. The sample gives some 140,000 clones, around four fifths of which show up once; approximately 11% is in the top ten.

This sequence joins TRBV19 and TRBJ2-3; TRBD1 matches at 7 bases. This receptor was taken from a man in his sixties who had recovered from COVID-19. Input material: peripheral blood. CDR3 bases: TGTGCCAGTAGTATCCACGGCAGGGGGGATACGCAGTATTTT. This translates into CASSIHGRGDTQYF.